These T cell receptor beta chains were read from a single sample in a study of shared clonotypes between healthy human individuals. Sequencing used immunoSEQ multiplex PCR; TCRdb keeps in-frame clones, though not all of them. Among roughly 320,000 clones, about nine tenths were seen once, and the ten largest hold around 15%. The sequenced material came from memory CD8+ T cells sorted from blood. Every receptor here comes from a man aged 18 to 29 in good health. The CDR3 runs from the conserved cysteine through the conserved F or W. The D gene is left open where the match is weak. The size of a clone is reported for some rows only, either as once, few or many, or as a class for expanded clones.

CDR3 DNA: TGCAGCGGGGGCGGCAACTCCTACGAGCAGTACTTC; CDR3 protein: CSGGGNSYEQYF; J gene: TRBJ2-7; V gene: TRBV29-1; clone size: NA; D gene: NA
CDR3 DNA: TGTGCCAGCAGGTTGGGGACAGCTTTACCCTGGACCTACGAGCAGTACTTC; CDR3 protein: CASRLGTALPWTYEQYF; J gene: TRBJ2-7; V gene: TRBV7-2; clone size: many; D gene: TRBD1
CDR3 DNA: TGTGCCAGCAGCTATAAGCGGTACACCGGGGAGCTGTTTTTT; CDR3 protein: CASSYKRYTGELFF; J gene: TRBJ2-2; V gene: TRBV7-8; clone size: NA; D gene: NA
CDR3 DNA: TGTGCCTGGAGTTCATTCTCTGGAAACACCATATATTTT; CDR3 protein: CAWSSFSGNTIYF; J gene: TRBJ1-3; V gene: TRBV30; clone size: NA; D gene: NA
CDR3 DNA: TGTGCCAGTAGTACCCGAGGGTCAGAGACCCAGTACTTC; CDR3 protein: CASSTRGSETQYF; J gene: TRBJ2-5; V gene: TRBV19; clone size: NA; D gene: NA
CDR3 DNA: TGCGCCAGCAGCCAAGAGGGACAGGGGACCTACGAGCAGTACTTC; CDR3 protein: CASSQEGQGTYEQYF; J gene: TRBJ2-7; V gene: TRBV4-1; clone size: once; D gene: TRBD1
CDR3 DNA: TGCGCCAGCAGTGAGCAGGGGTCTGGGTGGTACGAGCAGTACTTC; CDR3 protein: CASSEQGSGWYEQYF; J gene: TRBJ2-7; V gene: TRBV10-1; clone size: NA; D gene: NA
CDR3 DNA: TGTGCCAGCAGTCTGACAGGGGGTGTAGCGGAGACCCAGTACTTC; CDR3 protein: CASSLTGGVAETQYF; J gene: TRBJ2-5; V gene: TRBV6-1; clone size: NA; D gene: TRBD1
CDR3 DNA: TGCGCCAGCAGCCAAGGGCCGGGGCTCGGGCCCCAGCATTTT; CDR3 protein: CASSQGPGLGPQHF; J gene: TRBJ1-5; V gene: TRBV4-1; clone size: NA; D gene: NA
CDR3 DNA: TGCAGCGTTGAAGATCCTGGCAAAGCCTACGAGCAGTACTTC; CDR3 protein: CSVEDPGKAYEQYF; J gene: TRBJ2-7; V gene: TRBV29-1; clone size: NA; D gene: NA
CDR3 DNA: TGTGCCAGCAGCCAGGCGGGCCTCGACCAAAATCAGCCCCAGCATTTT; CDR3 protein: CASSQAGLDQNQPQHF; J gene: TRBJ1-5; V gene: TRBV7-9; clone size: NA; D gene: NA
CDR3 DNA: TGCGCCAGCAGCTTGGCGGGACAGGGCCTATACGAGCAGTACTTC; CDR3 protein: CASSLAGQGLYEQYF; J gene: TRBJ2-7; V gene: TRBV5-1; clone size: NA; D gene: TRBD1
CDR3 DNA: TGTGCCAGCAGCTGGGCCGGGACTGGCGATGAGCAGTTCTTC; CDR3 protein: CASSWAGTGDEQFF; J gene: TRBJ2-1; V gene: TRBV7-9; clone size: NA; D gene: NA
CDR3 DNA: TGTGCCAGCAGTCCGAATAGGGATACGCAGTATTTT; CDR3 protein: CASSPNRDTQYF; J gene: TRBJ2-3; V gene: TRBV13; clone size: NA; D gene: NA
CDR3 DNA: TGTGCCAGCAGCCCGGTAGCGGGACAATACGAGCAGTACTTC; CDR3 protein: CASSPVAGQYEQYF; J gene: TRBJ2-7; V gene: TRBV7-2; clone size: NA; D gene: TRBD2
CDR3 DNA: NA; CDR3 protein: CASSTSGASNSPLHF; J gene: TRBJ1-6; V gene: TRBV27; clone size: NA; D gene: NA
CDR3 DNA: TGTGCCAGCAGTTTAGGAGGGGGGGCCTCCTACGAGCAGTACTTC; CDR3 protein: CASSLGGGASYEQYF; J gene: TRBJ2-7; V gene: TRBV28; clone size: NA; D gene: NA
CDR3 DNA: TGCGCCAGCAGCTTGGCGCAGGGGGCAGGGGATTCACCCCTCCACTTT; CDR3 protein: CASSLAQGAGDSPLHF; J gene: TRBJ1-6; V gene: TRBV5-1; clone size: NA; D gene: TRBD1
CDR3 DNA: TGCGCCAGCAGTCAGGCGGACAGGGGGCGAGAGCCTGAAGCTTTCTTT; CDR3 protein: CASSQADRGREPEAFF; J gene: TRBJ1-1; V gene: TRBV23-1; clone size: NA; D gene: TRBD1
CDR3 DNA: TGTGCCATCAGTGAGGACAGCAAAGCTGGCTACACCTTC; CDR3 protein: CAISEDSKAGYTF; J gene: TRBJ1-2; V gene: TRBV10-3; clone size: few; D gene: NA
CDR3 DNA: TGCAGCGTTGCGCGACTAGCGGGGGGGGAGACCCAGTACTTC; CDR3 protein: CSVARLAGGETQYF; J gene: TRBJ2-5; V gene: TRBV29-1; clone size: NA; D gene: TRBD2
CDR3 DNA: TGTGCCAGCAGCCAACCGGTGGGAGTTTACGAGCAGTACTTC; CDR3 protein: CASSQPVGVYEQYF; J gene: TRBJ2-7; V gene: TRBV7-2; clone size: NA; D gene: NA
CDR3 DNA: TGTGCCAGCAGCTTGCTCGCCTCTGGGGCCAACGTCCTGACTTTC; CDR3 protein: CASSLLASGANVLTF; J gene: TRBJ2-6; V gene: TRBV5-4; clone size: NA; D gene: NA
CDR3 DNA: TGTGCCAGCAGCTTAGTACCCTGGACTAGCGGGGGGCCCCAAGAGACCCAGTACTTC; CDR3 protein: CASSLVPWTSGGPQETQYF; J gene: TRBJ2-5; V gene: TRBV11-2; clone size: once; D gene: TRBD2
CDR3 DNA: TGTGCCAGCAGTGACAGTTACGAGCAGTACTTC; CDR3 protein: CASSDSYEQYF; J gene: TRBJ2-7; V gene: TRBV2; clone size: NA; D gene: NA
CDR3 DNA: TGTGCCAGCAGCGCTCAGAATTATAGCAATCAGCCCCAGCATTTT; CDR3 protein: CASSAQNYSNQPQHF; J gene: TRBJ1-5; V gene: TRBV9; clone size: NA; D gene: NA
CDR3 DNA: TGTGCCAGCAGCTCCAAAGTGGCCTTCTACGAGCAGTACTTC; CDR3 protein: CASSSKVAFYEQYF; J gene: TRBJ2-7; V gene: TRBV11-2; clone size: NA; D gene: NA
CDR3 DNA: TGCGCCAGCAGCCAAGAGGACACCCCAAATCAGCCCCAGCATTTT; CDR3 protein: CASSQEDTPNQPQHF; J gene: TRBJ1-5; V gene: TRBV4-3; clone size: NA; D gene: NA
CDR3 DNA: TGTGCCAGCAGCTACGGGACAGAGAATTCACCCCTCCACTTT; CDR3 protein: CASSYGTENSPLHF; J gene: TRBJ1-6; V gene: TRBV7-9; clone size: NA; D gene: TRBD1
CDR3 DNA: TGTGCCCCCCAGCTCGGGGACTCGAACAATGAGCAGTTCTTC; CDR3 protein: CAPQLGDSNNEQFF; J gene: TRBJ2-1; V gene: TRBV10-3; clone size: NA; D gene: NA
CDR3 DNA: TGTGCCACCCAGTTGGGGCAGATTGATCAGCCCCAGCATTTT; CDR3 protein: CATQLGQIDQPQHF; J gene: TRBJ1-5; V gene: TRBV28; clone size: NA; D gene: NA
CDR3 DNA: TGTGCCAGCAGTCCTCTAGGGGTTAATAATTCACCCCTCCACTTT; CDR3 protein: CASSPLGVNNSPLHF; J gene: TRBJ1-6; V gene: TRBV28; clone size: once; D gene: NA
CDR3 DNA: TGTGCCAGCAGCTTAGCGCTTGCAGCCTACGAGCAGTACTTC; CDR3 protein: CASSLALAAYEQYF; J gene: TRBJ2-7; V gene: TRBV7-2; clone size: NA; D gene: NA
CDR3 DNA: TGTGCCAGCAGCACCGGACAGGGATCGCGAGAGACCCAGTACTTC; CDR3 protein: CASSTGQGSRETQYF; J gene: TRBJ2-5; V gene: TRBV5-6; clone size: NA; D gene: TRBD1
CDR3 DNA: TGTGCCAGCAGCGTGGCGACATCCGCCGGGGACACCATATATTTT; CDR3 protein: CASSVATSAGDTIYF; J gene: TRBJ1-3; V gene: TRBV9; clone size: NA; D gene: NA
CDR3 DNA: TGTGCCAGCAGTTACTCGGGGACCGCGAACTACGAGCAGTACTTC; CDR3 protein: CASSYSGTANYEQYF; J gene: TRBJ2-7; V gene: TRBV6-5; clone size: NA; D gene: NA
CDR3 DNA: TGTGCCAGCAGCGTAGCCCCCAAGGTCACTGAAGCTTTCTTT; CDR3 protein: CASSVAPKVTEAFF; J gene: TRBJ1-1; V gene: TRBV9; clone size: NA; D gene: NA
CDR3 DNA: TGTGCCATCAGTGAGTTAGGGGGGGCTTCCACTGAAGCTTTCTTT; CDR3 protein: CAISELGGASTEAFF; J gene: TRBJ1-1; V gene: TRBV10-3; clone size: NA; D gene: NA
CDR3 DNA: TGTGCCATCAGTGAGTCCGGCACTGGACGCAATCAGCCCCAGCATTTT; CDR3 protein: CAISESGTGRNQPQHF; J gene: TRBJ1-5; V gene: TRBV10-3; clone size: NA; D gene: NA
CDR3 DNA: TGTGCCAGCAGTGAAGCTGGGGGGTCTGGCTACGAGCAGTACTTC; CDR3 protein: CASSEAGGSGYEQYF; J gene: TRBJ2-7; V gene: TRBV6-1; clone size: NA; D gene: NA
CDR3 DNA: TGTGCCAGCAGTTTAACCGTCGCCTACGAGCAGTACTTC; CDR3 protein: CASSLTVAYEQYF; J gene: TRBJ2-7; V gene: TRBV27; clone size: NA; D gene: NA
CDR3 DNA: TGTGCCAGCAGCGTAGCTGGACAGGGTAGGAATGAGCAGTTCTTC; CDR3 protein: CASSVAGQGRNEQFF; J gene: TRBJ2-1; V gene: TRBV9; clone size: NA; D gene: TRBD1
CDR3 DNA: TGTGCCAGCAGCGTAGACATGAACACTGAAGCTTTCTTT; CDR3 protein: CASSVDMNTEAFF; J gene: TRBJ1-1; V gene: TRBV9; clone size: NA; D gene: NA
CDR3 DNA: TGTGCCAGCAGTGGGGGACAAGGGAGCTCCTACGAGCAGTACTTC; CDR3 protein: CASSGGQGSSYEQYF; J gene: TRBJ2-7; V gene: TRBV6-1; clone size: NA; D gene: NA
CDR3 DNA: TGTGCCAGTAGTATGGACAGGGACAATGAGCAGTTCTTC; CDR3 protein: CASSMDRDNEQFF; J gene: TRBJ2-1; V gene: TRBV19; clone size: NA; D gene: TRBD1
CDR3 DNA: TGCGCCAGCAGCCAAGTCTCCGGGGTCGAGCAGTACTTC; CDR3 protein: CASSQVSGVEQYF; J gene: TRBJ2-7; V gene: TRBV4-3; clone size: few; D gene: NA
CDR3 DNA: TGCGCCAGCAGTGACTCTAGTCTGTACGAGCAGTACTTC; CDR3 protein: CASSDSSLYEQYF; J gene: TRBJ2-7; V gene: TRBV10-2; clone size: NA; D gene: NA
CDR3 DNA: TGTGCCAGCAGCTTGGACAGGGGGAGTAATTCACCCCTCCACTTT; CDR3 protein: CASSLDRGSNSPLHF; J gene: TRBJ1-6; V gene: TRBV11-1; clone size: few; D gene: TRBD1
CDR3 DNA: TGTGCCAGCAGCGTGGGGGACGAACAAGAGACCCAGTACTTC; CDR3 protein: CASSVGDEQETQYF; J gene: TRBJ2-5; V gene: TRBV9; clone size: once; D gene: NA
CDR3 DNA: TGCAGCGTCGAGACAGGGATTACTACCTACGAGCAGTACTTC; CDR3 protein: CSVETGITTYEQYF; J gene: TRBJ2-7; V gene: TRBV29-1; clone size: few; D gene: TRBD1
CDR3 DNA: TGTGCCAGCAGCTTATCGCGCGGGATCTCCTACGAGCAGTACTTC; CDR3 protein: CASSLSRGISYEQYF; J gene: TRBJ2-7; V gene: TRBV7-2; clone size: NA; D gene: NA
CDR3 DNA: TGTGCCAGCAGCTTAGGGGCCCTCCGGATGAACACTGAAGCTTTCTTT; CDR3 protein: CASSLGALRMNTEAFF; J gene: TRBJ1-1; V gene: TRBV7-6; clone size: NA; D gene: NA
CDR3 DNA: TGTGCCAGTAGTCGAGACCGTCCGAACGACAACTATGGCTACACCTTC; CDR3 protein: CASSRDRPNDNYGYTF; J gene: TRBJ1-2; V gene: TRBV19; clone size: NA; D gene: NA
CDR3 DNA: TGTGCCAGCAGCCAAGGGATCGGCGCCTCCTACGAGCAGTACTTC; CDR3 protein: CASSQGIGASYEQYF; J gene: TRBJ2-7; V gene: TRBV21-1; clone size: NA; D gene: NA
CDR3 DNA: TGTGCCAGCAGCCCCGGGACAGGGCACGGAAACACCATATATTTT; CDR3 protein: CASSPGTGHGNTIYF; J gene: TRBJ1-3; V gene: TRBV11-2; clone size: many; D gene: TRBD1
CDR3 DNA: TGTGCCAGCAGTTACATGGGGGGGTACAGTGAAAAACTGTTTTTT; CDR3 protein: CASSYMGGYSEKLFF; J gene: TRBJ1-4; V gene: TRBV6-5; clone size: NA; D gene: NA
CDR3 DNA: TGCGCCAGCAGCCAAGATAGGGGACTAGGAGAGACCCAGTACTTC; CDR3 protein: CASSQDRGLGETQYF; J gene: TRBJ2-5; V gene: TRBV4-1; clone size: NA; D gene: TRBD2
CDR3 DNA: TGTGCCAGCAGTGAGGGACGGACCTACGAGCAGTACTTC; CDR3 protein: CASSEGRTYEQYF; J gene: TRBJ2-7; V gene: TRBV25-1; clone size: NA; D gene: NA
CDR3 DNA: TGTGCCAGCAGTTTATCTGGCTACAATGAGCAGTTCTTC; CDR3 protein: CASSLSGYNEQFF; J gene: TRBJ2-1; V gene: TRBV6-5; clone size: few; D gene: NA
CDR3 DNA: TGCGCCAGCAGCCAAGGTGCGGGGGGCGAGGAGACCCAGTACTTC; CDR3 protein: CASSQGAGGEETQYF; J gene: TRBJ2-5; V gene: TRBV4-3; clone size: once; D gene: TRBD2